One and the same sample provided the 22 T cell receptor beta chains below, sequenced in a study of regulatory T cells in long-lasting Graves disease listed by TCRdb under 2021. The meaning of the sample's time point label: newly diagnosed GD, antithyroid drugs for less than 3 months. For both TCR sequencing and RNA sequencing, RNA was extracted from PBMCs in TRIzol. The library came from multiplex PCR. Sequencer: Illumina HiSeq 4000. To build TCR beta libraries, CDR3 regions were amplified by Arm-PCR using iRepertoire HTBI primers. In-frame beta chains were kept once TCRdb had trimmed the public reads at Q25 with fastp and called clones with MiXCR. CDR3 protein sequences are deduplicated, and each keeps its most common genes and DNA. This sample holds 500,000 to 700,000 distinct CDR3 sequences; under 20% were observed only once. In total, the top ten clones hold approximately 18% of the sample. These records were also assigned to another study, of T cells in Graves' hyperthyroidism and ophthalmopathy.

The sequences come from peripheral blood mononuclear cells (PBMCs), collected at new diagnosis, from a patient treated with antithyroid drugs. These receptors originate from a woman in her thirties with Graves disease. Donor details come from another sample of the same person, matched by shared clones.

In this sample, this clonotype turned up a few times. The J gene is TRBJ2-5, the V gene TRBV4-1, with 12 bases that match TRBD2. Germline CDR1 is MGHRA and CDR2 is YSYEKL. The CDR3 is 16 residues long. Trimming at V came to 1 base and at J to 3 bases, leaving 3 bases not matched to a gene. CDR3 sequence (DNA): TGCGCCAGCAGCCAAGTCGGACTAGCGGGAAAAGAGACCCAGTACTTC. Translation gives CASSQVGLAGKETQYF.

This clonotype was observed at least ten times. The chain couples TRBV6-2 or TRBV6-3 to TRBJ1-1; D remains unclear. This CDR3 contains 11 residues. Germline CDR1 MNHEY, CDR2 SVGEGT. V was pared by 9 bases and J by 6 bases, with 11 bases between. CDR3 protein: CASSSFSEAFF. The CDR3 nucleotides read TGTGCCAGTTCCTCGTTTTCTGAAGCTTTCTTT.

This clonotype was seen at least ten times. The rearrangement links TRBV28 to TRBJ2-7, with 7 bases matching TRBD2. Per the germline V gene, CDR1 is MDHEN and CDR2 is SYDVKM. The CDR3 consists of 16 residues. V dropped 5 bases and J dropped 7; count of bases not matched to a gene: 17. For the CDR3, the DNA is TGTGCCAGCAGTCCGCTAGCGGAAAACCTACGGGGAGAGCAGTACTTC. This sequence encodes CASSPLAENLRGEQYF.

This clonotype was seen ten or more times. The CDR3 DNA is TGTGCCAGCAGCTTAGGCCAGTTAAACACCGGGGAGCTGTTTTTT. Its protein product is CASSLGQLNTGELFF. The rearrangement uses TRBV7-2 and TRBJ2-2, with D hard to call. Germline-derived CDR1 and CDR2 are SGHTA and FQGNSA. V was clipped by 1 base and J by 2 bases, with 8 bases between them. The CDR3 length is 15 residues. The entire variable domain, with the rest obtained from reference TRBV7-2 and TRBJ2-2, is as follows: GAGVSQSPSNKVTEKGKDVELRCDPISGHTALYWYRQSLGQGLEFLIYFQGNSAPDKSGLPSDRFSAERTGGSVSTLTIQRTQQEDSAVYLCASSLGQLNTGELFFGEGSRLTVL.

V is TRBV20-1 and J is TRBJ1-2, with D possibly TRBD1 on 5 matching bases. Looked up from germline, CDR1 is DFQATT and CDR2 is SNEGSKA (reference sequence). The CDR3 has 13 amino acids. V lost 4 bases, J lost 7 bases, and 16 bases lay in between. This CDR3 reads CSATGTSKGGYTF. The CDR3 nucleotides read TGCAGTGCTACCGGGACTTCTAAGGGTGGCTACACCTTC.

At least ten counts were recorded for this clonotype. The V call is TRBV28, the J call TRBJ1-1; tentative D call: TRBD1 (5 bases). Between the trimmed V and J ends, which lost 10 bases and 3 bases, there was a span of 12 bases. Looked up from germline, CDR1 is MDHEN and CDR2 is SYDVKM. The CDR3 has 12 amino acids. The CDR3 DNA is TGTGCCATCTGGAGGGACGACACTGAAGCTTTCTTT. This codes for CAIWRDDTEAFF.

The chain joins TRBV30 to TRBJ1-5; maybe TRBD1 (5 bases). Germline CDR1 GTSNPN, CDR2 SVGIG (reference sequence). The CDR3 has 16 residues. Trimming removed 2 bases from V and 6 bases from J, with 20 bases in between. The CDR3 DNA is TGTGCCTGGAGTCTAAAGGGGAGATCAACCGGTCAGCCCCAGCATTTT. Protein product: CAWSLKGRSTGQPQHF.

The rearrangement joins TRBV7-3 to TRBJ1-1; D might be TRBD1 (6 bases). This CDR3 comprises 14 residues. Per germline, CDR1 SGHTA and CDR2 FQGTGA. Trimming removed 4 bases at V and 4 bases at J, with 13 bases between. CDR3 region: CASSSQGESTEAFF. For the CDR3, the DNA is TGTGCCAGCAGCTCACAGGGAGAAAGCACTGAAGCTTTCTTT.

V is TRBV5-1 and J is TRBJ2-1, with a tentative D call TRBD2 (5 bases). The CDR3 has 12 amino acids. The V end was cut by 7 bases, the J end by 10 bases, with 15 bases between. CDR1 and CDR2 (germline): SGHRS, YFSETQ. The CDR3 loop reads CASCLLAYEQFF. The CDR3, as DNA: TGCGCCAGCTGCCTTTTAGCGTACGAGCAGTTCTTC. Full variable domain (outside the CDR3, taken from reference TRBV5-1 and TRBJ2-1): KAGVTQTPRYLIKTRGQQVTLSCSPISGHRSVSWYQQTPGQGLQFLFEYFSETQRNKGNFPGRFSGRQFSNSRSEMNVSTLELGDSALYLCASCLLAYEQFFGPGTRLTVL.

This clonotype was counted a few times. The rearrangement joins TRBV27 to TRBJ2-7; maybe TRBD2 (6 bases). Trimming pared 2 bases from V and 7 bases from J, leaving 15 bases between. This CDR3 comprises 14 residues. Germline values: CDR1 MNHEY, CDR2 SMNVEV (reference sequence). For the CDR3, the DNA is TGTGCCAGCAGTTTAAGGGCAAGGGGAGGAGAGCAGTACTTC. It yields the protein CASSLRARGGEQYF.

This clonotype was counted ten times or more. The CDR3 sequence: CAASRRGGREDTGELFF. The CDR3 DNA sequence: TGTGCCGCCAGCAGGAGGGGCGGGAGAGAGGACACCGGGGAGCTGTTTTTT. The chain is built from TRBV2 and TRBJ2-2; 7 bases fit TRBD2. This CDR3 is built from 17 residues. Germline CDR1 is SNHLY and CDR2 is FYNNEI. J lost 3 bases, V lost 11 bases, and 18 bases had no gene match.

This clonotype was seen a few times. The chain carries TRBV6-5 and TRBJ2-2, with 7 nucleotides matching TRBD1. V lost 4 bases to trimming and J lost 4 bases; unmatched junction nucleotides: 6. CDR1 MNHEY and CDR2 SVGAGI come from the germline V gene. This CDR3 spans 15 amino acids. DNA for the CDR3: TGTGCCAGCAGTTTCGACAGGGCGGGCACCGGGGAGCTGTTTTTT. This codes for CASSFDRAGTGELFF.

This clonotype has ten or more counts. The CDR3 region has the DNA TGTGCCAGCAGTGAATATGGCAGTACTAGCAATCAGCCCCAGCATTTT. Translation: CASSEYGSTSNQPQHF. V usage is TRBV2 and J usage is TRBJ1-5, with D unclear. CDR1 SNHLY and CDR2 FYNNEI come from the germline V gene. V was shortened by 2 bases and J by 0 bases, with 11 bases between the two germline ends. The CDR3 has 16 residues.

The J gene is TRBJ2-1, the V gene TRBV29-1; the D is unclear. Germline assignment: CDR1 SQVTM and CDR2 ANQGSEA. Trimming removed 8 bases at V and 0 bases at J, with 23 bases between. CDR3 length: 17 amino acids. The CDR3 reads CSPTLVVPGGSYNEQFF. The CDR3 DNA reads TGCAGCCCTACCTTGGTGGTACCCGGTGGCTCCTACAATGAGCAGTTCTTC.

Many counts were recorded for this clonotype. The chain carries TRBV2 and TRBJ1-4; D is perhaps TRBD1 (6 bases). Germline V gives CDR1 SNHLY, CDR2 FYNNEI. Trimming shortened V by 6 bases and J by 10 bases, and 12 bases separated the two germline ends. This CDR3 spans 12 amino acids. DNA of the CDR3: TGTGCCAGCAGGGCGGGGGCGGGAAAACTGTTTTTT. Protein sequence: CASRAGAGKLFF.

This clonotype occurred a few times. The chain links TRBV30 to TRBJ1-2, with D possibly matching TRBD1 (5 bases). Germline lookup yields CDR1 GTSNPN and CDR2 SVGIG (reference sequence). The CDR3 runs 14 residues. V lost 2 bases to trimming and J lost 5 bases, with 15 bases between them. CDR3 in amino acids: CAWSNGPGNYGYTF. The CDR3 DNA follows: TGTGCCTGGAGTAACGGGCCAGGGAATTATGGCTACACCTTC. Supplemented by reference TRBV30 and TRBJ1-2, the full variable domain reads SQTIHQWPATLVQPVGSPLSLECTVEGTSNPNLYWYRQAAGRGLQLLFYSVGIGQISSEVPQNLSASRPQDRQFILSSKKLLLSDSGFYLCAWSNGPGNYGYTFGSGTRLTVV.

CDR3 region: CASPANTEAFF. CDR3 bases: TGTGCCAGCCCGGCGAACACTGAAGCTTTCTTT. The J gene is TRBJ1-1, the V gene TRBV5-6; D not resolved. CDR1 is SGHDT and CDR2 is YYEEEE in the germline V gene. The CDR3 loop spans 11 amino acids. V lost 7 bases and J 1 base, leaving 5 bases between the germline ends.

The sample holds a few counts of this clonotype. V gene TRBV18 combines with J gene TRBJ2-5; D is uncertain. From germline, CDR1 is KGHSH and CDR2 LQKENI. The CDR3 is 12 residues long. V lost 1 base to trimming and J lost 7 bases, with 7 bases between them. CDR3 sequence: CASSPLTGTQYF. CDR3 bases: TGTGCCAGCTCACCACTTACTGGGACCCAGTACTTC.

Written as DNA, the CDR3 is TGTGCCAGCTCACCCGTACGGGACAGGTCCACAGATACGCAGTATTTT. This gives the protein CASSPVRDRSTDTQYF. V is TRBV18 and J is TRBJ2-3; 8 positions agree with TRBD1. The J segment lost 2 bases and the V segment lost 3 bases, leaving 7 bases of the junction unmatched. Germline lookup yields CDR1 KGHSH and CDR2 LQKENI. The CDR3 extends over 16 amino acids.

The chain combines TRBV2 with TRBJ1-4, with a possible D match to TRBD1 (6 bases). CDR3 length: 16 amino acids. The germline gives CDR1 SNHLY, CDR2 FYNNEI. V dropped 11 bases and J dropped 3 bases, with 22 bases sitting between them. This CDR3 reads CAGGKTGTDPNEKLFF. CDR3 coding DNA: TGTGCCGGGGGGAAGACAGGCACCGACCCTAATGAAAAACTGTTTTTT.

This clonotype has a count of ten or more. The chain uses TRBV2 and TRBJ1-1; D gene uncertain. Trimming stripped 4 bases from V and 10 bases from J, with 10 bases between. Germline V CDR1 and CDR2: SNHLY, FYNNEI. CDR3 length: 11 residues. CDR3 loop: CASSVYGIAFF. In nucleotides, the CDR3 is TGTGCCAGCAGTGTTTACGGGATAGCTTTCTTT.

This clonotype came up many times. The DNA of the CDR3 is TGTGCTAGTGGGACGGGATCTGGAAACACCATATATTTT. Translating gives CASGTGSGNTIYF. The chain carries TRBV12-5 and TRBJ1-3; the D is unclear. The CDR3 runs 13 residues. V lost 6 bases and J lost 1, with 7 bases in between. Germline values: CDR1 LGHNT, CDR2 FRNRAP.